These T cell receptor beta chains were read from a single sample in a study of T-cell memory formation after mild COVID-19. MiXCR, run by TCRdb on the 5' RACE reads, gives a single entry per CDR3 protein. The data show approximately 150,000 distinct CDR3 sequences, approximately 12% seen once. The sample comprised PBMCs or a T cell subset sorted from them (not recorded which). Receptor source: a man between 18 and 29 years old who had mild COVID-19 (a few samples of this study predate the infection). Cell type and time point are not known. CDR3s include the opening cysteine and the closing phenylalanine or tryptophan. The order of the fields is CDR3 protein, CDR3 DNA, clone size, D gene, J gene, V gene. The D gene is left open where the match is weak. Where a row states a size, it is once, few, many or the class of an expanded clone; other rows omit it.

CDR3: CASSLMGRRQPQHF
DNA: TGTGCCAGCAGCTTGATGGGTAGGAGGCAGCCCCAGCATTTT
size: NA
D: NA
J: TRBJ1-5
V: TRBV7-2

CDR3: CSNYLGRRYNEQFF
DNA: TGCTCAAATTACCTCGGGCGTCGGTACAATGAGCAGTTCTTC
size: NA
D: NA
J: TRBJ2-1
V: TRBV20-1

CDR3: CASSMQRGNTGELFF
DNA: TGTGCCAGCAGCATGCAGCGGGGGAACACCGGGGAGCTGTTTTTT
size: NA
D: TRBD2
J: TRBJ2-2
V: TRBV7-3

CDR3: CASSTSAGSTDTQYF
DNA: TGCGCCAGCAGCACTAGCGCGGGGAGCACAGATACGCAGTATTTT
size: few
D: TRBD2
J: TRBJ2-3
V: TRBV10-1

CDR3: CASSVGVGWIEQFF
DNA: TGTGCCAGCAGCGTAGGGGTAGGGTGGATTGAGCAGTTCTTC
size: few
D: NA
J: TRBJ2-1
V: TRBV9

CDR3: CASPEDPEDRANYGYTF
DNA: TGTGCCAGCCCCGAAGACCCGGAGGACAGGGCTAACTATGGCTACACCTTC
size: NA
D: NA
J: TRBJ1-2
V: TRBV21-1

CDR3: CASSSRTGAVYEQYF
DNA: TGCGCCAGCAGCTCTCGGACAGGGGCAGTGTACGAGCAGTACTTC
size: few
D: TRBD1
J: TRBJ2-7
V: TRBV5-1

CDR3: CASSLGQGTSTDTQYF
DNA: TGTGCCAGCAGCTTAGGGCAGGGGACCAGCACAGATACGCAGTATTTT
size: few
D: NA
J: TRBJ2-3
V: TRBV11-2

CDR3: CASSSWGRDNEQFF
DNA: TGTGCCAGCAGCAGCTGGGGGCGGGACAATGAGCAGTTCTTC
size: NA
D: NA
J: TRBJ2-1
V: TRBV7-6

CDR3: CASGSTFSNQPQHF
DNA: TGTGCCAGCGGTTCGACATTTAGCAATCAGCCCCAGCATTTT
size: few
D: NA
J: TRBJ1-5
V: TRBV12-3/TRBV12-4

CDR3: CASSVRQGGTAAEAFF
DNA: TGTGCCAGCAGCGTACGACAGGGGGGAACTGCGGCTGAAGCTTTCTTT
size: NA
D: TRBD1
J: TRBJ1-1
V: TRBV7-9

CDR3: CASSSIAGSTDTQYF
DNA: TGTGCCAGCAGCTCCATAGCGGGGAGCACAGATACGCAGTATTTT
size: NA
D: TRBD2
J: TRBJ2-3
V: TRBV7-6

CDR3: CASAGGIREKLFF
DNA: TGTGCCAGTGCGGGGGGGATTCGCGAAAAACTGTTTTTT
size: few
D: NA
J: TRBJ1-4
V: TRBV12-3/TRBV12-4

CDR3: CASSLDTLKRAQYF
DNA: TGTGCCAGCAGCTTGGATACCCTCAAAAGGGCGCAGTATTTT
size: NA
D: NA
J: TRBJ2-3
V: TRBV7-3

CDR3: CDSSSPGLSQETQYF
DNA: TGTGACAGCAGTTCCCCAGGACTATCACAAGAGACCCAGTACTTC
size: NA
D: NA
J: TRBJ2-5
V: TRBV28

CDR3: CASSSGLAGSETQYF
DNA: TGCGCCAGCAGCTCAGGACTAGCGGGCAGTGAGACCCAGTACTTC
size: NA
D: TRBD2
J: TRBJ2-5
V: TRBV5-1

CDR3: CASSNGPRTNTGELFF
DNA: TGCGCCAGCAGCAACGGACCGAGAACGAACACCGGGGAGCTGTTTTTT
size: few
D: NA
J: TRBJ2-2
V: TRBV5-1

CDR3: CASSHTRTQDDGGYTF
DNA: TGTGCCAGCAGTCACACCCGGACGCAAGACGACGGTGGCTACACCTTC
size: few
D: NA
J: TRBJ1-2
V: TRBV12-3/TRBV12-4

CDR3: CASSRSGASTDTQYF
DNA: TGTGCCAGCAGCCGGTCGGGCGCTAGCACAGATACGCAGTATTTT
size: once
D: NA
J: TRBJ2-3
V: TRBV7-8

CDR3: CASSDSGQPQHF
DNA: TGTGCCAGCTCAGACTCGGGTCAGCCCCAGCATTTT
size: NA
D: NA
J: TRBJ1-5
V: TRBV18

CDR3: CSAVWDSKNTEAFF
DNA: TGCAGTGCTGTTTGGGACAGTAAGAACACTGAAGCTTTCTTT
size: NA
D: TRBD1
J: TRBJ1-1
V: TRBV20-1

CDR3: CASSLTGLLSPLHF
DNA: TGTGCCAGCAGTCTCACCGGACTCTTGTCACCCCTCCACTTT
size: NA
D: NA
J: TRBJ1-6
V: TRBV28

CDR3: CAWSLSWELFF
DNA: TGTGCCTGGAGCCTTAGTTGGGAGCTGTTTTTT
size: few
D: NA
J: TRBJ2-2
V: TRBV30

CDR3: CASSLRTSSDEQYF
DNA: TGCGCCAGCAGCTTGAGGACTAGCAGCGACGAGCAGTACTTC
size: NA
D: TRBD2
J: TRBJ2-7
V: TRBV5-1

CDR3: CASSIGSRGNTEAFF
DNA: TGTGCCAGCTCCATTGGCAGCAGGGGGAACACTGAAGCTTTCTTT
size: few
D: NA
J: TRBJ1-1
V: TRBV18

CDR3: CASSLEGQFNQPQHF
DNA: TGCGCCAGCAGCTTGGAGGGACAGTTCAATCAGCCCCAGCATTTT
size: NA
D: TRBD1
J: TRBJ1-5
V: TRBV5-1